A selection of T cell receptor beta chains follows, all from one sample in a study of OX40 agonist ivuxolimab in advanced cancers. The repertoire was sequenced with immunoSEQ multiplex PCR; TCRdb's copy has only in-frame clones and lacks some. The sample contains roughly 120,000 clones, approximately 89% of which appear only once. Sequencing was performed on CD4+ or CD8+ T cells sorted from blood, taken in a trial of the OX40 agonist ivuxolimab. These receptors all stem from an adult with an advanced solid tumor such as melanoma, head and neck, liver or kidney cancer. Each CDR3 is given with its conserved first and last residue. The order of the fields is V gene, J gene, D gene, clone size, CDR3 protein, CDR3 DNA. D genes are given only for firm matches. The size field is filled for only some rows; it gives once, few, many or a size class.

V gene: TRBV6-1; J gene: TRBJ1-2; D gene: TRBD1; clone size: .; CDR3 protein: CASRGTANYGYTF; CDR3 DNA: TGTGCCAGCAGAGGGACAGCTAACTATGGCTACACCTTC
V gene: TRBV11-3; J gene: TRBJ1-1; D gene: .; clone size: .; CDR3 protein: CASSLAPSNTEAFF; CDR3 DNA: TGTGCCAGCAGCTTAGCTCCCTCGAACACTGAAGCTTTCTTT
V gene: TRBV20-1; J gene: TRBJ2-1; D gene: TRBD1; clone size: .; CDR3 protein: CSAGQGEGQFF; CDR3 DNA: TGCAGTGCTGGACAGGGGGAAGGGCAGTTCTTC
V gene: TRBV27; J gene: TRBJ2-7; D gene: TRBD1; clone size: .; CDR3 protein: CASTAGQGAFYEQYF; CDR3 DNA: TGTGCCAGCACTGCCGGACAGGGGGCTTTCTACGAGCAGTACTTC
V gene: TRBV11-1; J gene: TRBJ2-7; D gene: .; clone size: .; CDR3 protein: CASSSQGVYEQYF; CDR3 DNA: TGTGCCAGCAGCTCGCAGGGAGTCTACGAGCAGTACTTC
V gene: TRBV4-1; J gene: TRBJ1-2; D gene: TRBD1; clone size: .; CDR3 protein: CASSQDRQGAYGYTF; CDR3 DNA: TGCGCCAGCAGCCAAGATCGTCAGGGGGCCTATGGCTACACCTTC
V gene: TRBV5-1; J gene: TRBJ1-1; D gene: .; clone size: .; CDR3 protein: CASSLAGQNTEAFF; CDR3 DNA: TGCGCCAGCAGCTTGGCGGGCCAGAACACTGAAGCTTTCTTT
V gene: TRBV9; J gene: TRBJ2-7; D gene: TRBD1; clone size: .; CDR3 protein: CASSVGQAQSYEQYF; CDR3 DNA: TGTGCCAGCAGTGTGGGACAGGCGCAATCCTACGAGCAGTACTTC
V gene: TRBV10-3; J gene: TRBJ2-3; D gene: TRBD2; clone size: .; CDR3 protein: CAISDRTSGGGSSTDTQYF; CDR3 DNA: TGTGCCATCAGTGACCGGACTAGCGGGGGGGGATCTAGCACAGATACGCAGTATTTT
V gene: TRBV6-5; J gene: TRBJ2-7; D gene: .; clone size: .; CDR3 protein: CASSQAGTFTYEQYF; CDR3 DNA: TGTGCCAGCAGTCAGGCCGGGACTTTTACCTACGAGCAGTACTTC
V gene: TRBV4-1; J gene: TRBJ2-2; D gene: TRBD2; clone size: .; CDR3 protein: CASKTGGGELFF; CDR3 DNA: TGCGCCAGCAAGACGGGGGGCGGGGAGCTGTTTTTT
V gene: TRBV20-1; J gene: TRBJ2-7; D gene: .; clone size: few; CDR3 protein: CSAPESYEQYF; CDR3 DNA: TGCAGTGCTCCGGAGTCATACGAGCAGTACTTC
V gene: TRBV6-5; J gene: TRBJ1-1; D gene: TRBD1; clone size: .; CDR3 protein: CASSQTGTAEAFF; CDR3 DNA: TGTGCCAGCAGTCAAACAGGGACAGCTGAAGCTTTCTTT
V gene: TRBV4-3; J gene: TRBJ2-1; D gene: .; clone size: .; CDR3 protein: CASSQEGEMQFF; CDR3 DNA: TGCGCCAGCAGCCAAGAAGGGGAGATGCAGTTCTTC
V gene: TRBV7-2; J gene: TRBJ2-5; D gene: .; clone size: .; CDR3 protein: CASSLVRETQYF; CDR3 DNA: TGTGCCAGCAGCTTAGTAAGGGAGACCCAGTACTTC
V gene: TRBV19; J gene: TRBJ1-1; D gene: TRBD1; clone size: once; CDR3 protein: CASSMKGTGYTEAFF; CDR3 DNA: TGTGCCAGTAGTATGAAGGGGACAGGCTACACTGAAGCTTTCTTT
V gene: TRBV11-2; J gene: TRBJ2-6; D gene: TRBD1; clone size: .; CDR3 protein: CASSRRRSGTVSGANVLTF; CDR3 DNA: TGTGCCAGCAGTCGAAGGCGATCGGGGACAGTCTCTGGGGCCAACGTCCTGACTTTC
V gene: TRBV5-4; J gene: TRBJ1-1; D gene: .; clone size: .; CDR3 protein: CASSFTDATEAFF; CDR3 DNA: TGTGCCAGCAGCTTTACAGACGCTACTGAAGCTTTCTTT